This TCR beta chain was documented in a study of post-analysis software for immune sequencing data. This clonotype has just a few counts. Its antigen is undetermined. Libraries were made from TCR beta cDNA, and they carried unique molecular identifiers. MiXCR, run by TCRdb on the PCR reads, gives a single entry per CDR3 protein. The sample has hundreds of thousands of distinct CDR3 sequences, 59% seen once. Study results and caveats: In patients, four to six TRBV segments were more frequent than in controls, with TRBV5-6, TRBV5-1 and TRBV20-1 among them.

V was clipped by 5 bases and J by 0 bases, with 11 bases between them. The CDR3 is 16 amino acids. Germline V gene sequence: CDR1 SEHNR, CDR2 FQNEAQ (reference sequence). This TCR came from a girl aged 2-10 years with multiple sclerosis. The specimen was blood. The chain is built from TRBV7-9 and TRBJ1-6, with a possible D match to TRBD1 (6 bases). CDR3 amino acids: CASSATGSSYNSPLHF. For the CDR3, the DNA is TGTGCCAGCAGCGCTACAGGGAGCTCCTATAATTCACCCCTCCACTTT.